The entry below describes one T cell receptor (beta chain). This clone was detected only a few times. The antigen it binds to is not known. Within one base of it there is no much larger clone, and no base qualities were kept. Using the deep immunoSEQ assay, multiplex PCR amplified TCR CDR3 regions from genomic DNA. Extracted genomic DNA from each cell subset was spread evenly across all wells of several immunoSEQ 96-well plates, with each plate serving as a replicate. For sorted subsets, around 0.2 ug of genomic DNA, equivalent to about 30,000 T cell genomes, went into each replicate PCR. Purified libraries were measured with a Qubit 3.0 fluorometer, size-checked on a Bioanalyzer 2100, and measured again with the KAPA Library Quantification kit. Each immunoSEQ 96-well plate was sequenced on its own single-read 150-cycle Illumina NextSeq 550 flow cell. In the authors' own workflow: Because only junctional sequences without quality scores were contained in the immunoSEQ output, filtering matching that applied to full-length reads could not be performed. To assign V/J genes and CDR3, sequences were annotated against IMGT germline references using PyIR, a Python wrapper for IgBLAST v1.9. Reads with weak V/J assignments (E-value above 1e-6), missing CDR3, stop codons, out-of-frame junctions, or ambiguous translated residues were removed. V3J clonotypes were defined as sequences sharing an identical inferred V gene, J gene, and CDR3 amino acid sequence. The percentage overlap between two repertoires was calculated by dividing the number of shared unique clonotypes by the size of the smaller repertoire. Repertoire richness was assessed with RTK rarefaction, the Chao1 estimator, and Recon v2.1 estimates of unobserved clonotypes. For all TCRbeta clonotypes obtained by the gDNA method from a few donors, generation probabilities were computed with OLGA. TCRdb re-hosts the immuneACCESS table, in-frame sequences only. Its copies lack some clones; in the studies checked, an unresolved V gene accounts for under half of them, and the cause for the rest is not known. That table gives V, J and clone size, and the DNA gave D and trimming. Here the sample has 110,000 or so clones; more than 65% occur a single time. Jointly, the top ten make up almost 25% of the sample.

V and J are trimmed by 6 bases and 6 bases, and the gene matches miss 11 bases of the junction. From cysteine to phenylalanine, the CDR3 is 14 amino acids long. Only CDR3 DNA remains: 42 bases, in frame from the first base. The germline V gene supplies CDR1 MNHEY and CDR2 SVGAGI. The entry originates in a study of shared clonotypes between healthy human individuals (TCRdb year 2020). Concerning the study at large: The cohort comprised a couple of women and a few men aged 18 to 49 years. Per donor, three plates each were used for CD4 naive and CD4 memory, two for CD8 naive, and one for CD8 memory. Blood TCR repertoires of a handful of healthy adults were deeply sequenced to estimate repertoire size and the extent of clonotype sharing between individuals. To increase sequencing depth and limit assay-specific biases, TCR repertoire library preparation and sequencing were carried out by different laboratories using diverse techniques. Per donor, leukapheresis produced somewhere between about 0.8 and 9.5 billion PBMCs. What the study reported, not specific to this receptor: When a few donors were compared, the shared fraction of clonotypes was roughly 5% for naive CD4, approximately 3.3% for naive CD8, more than 2% for memory CD4, and about 0.36% for memory CD8. Pairwise subsampling indicated that sequencing depth was expected to affect the degree of clonotype sharing among donors. Sampling was restricted to blood, and TCR repertoires in tissue are likely to differ from TCR repertoires in blood. Naive subsets generally had larger estimated clonotype richness than memory subsets. Clonotypes shared by all four sorted-subset donors showed higher generation probabilities than non-shared clonotypes. Even with the large sequencing depth, rarefaction of the sorted-subset datasets indicated that sequencing was incomplete. The small number of donors limited the genetic and exposure-history diversity represented.

Donors were healthy HIV-negative adults with no recently reported acute infections or vaccinations. Only Caucasian adults living in Nashville, Tennessee, USA were represented among the donors. CD8 memory samples were composed of magnetically selected CD45RO+ cells combined with CCR7-negative CD45RA+ effector memory (TemRA) cells. After blood collection by leukapheresis, PBMCs were isolated using Ficoll-Histopaque density gradient centrifugation and then cryopreserved in the vapor phase of liquid nitrogen. Analytical flow cytometry was used to check the purity and quantity of every magnetically sorted T cell population. Each sorted fraction had its genomic DNA isolated and then quantified by UV absorbance on a Nanodrop 2000c.

Sample: memory CD8+ T cells sorted from blood. The label giving this sample's cell subset or site can be read as: CD45RO+ cells pooled with CCR7-negative TemRA cells. The sequence was collected from a woman aged 30 to 39 in good health. In this chain, TRBV6-5 is recombined with TRBJ2-7; 7 bases in between match TRBD2. The CDR3 amino acid sequence is: CASRPRGGLVEQYF. The DNA is as follows: TGTGCCAGCAGACCACGGGGAGGGTTGGTCGAGCAGTACTTC.